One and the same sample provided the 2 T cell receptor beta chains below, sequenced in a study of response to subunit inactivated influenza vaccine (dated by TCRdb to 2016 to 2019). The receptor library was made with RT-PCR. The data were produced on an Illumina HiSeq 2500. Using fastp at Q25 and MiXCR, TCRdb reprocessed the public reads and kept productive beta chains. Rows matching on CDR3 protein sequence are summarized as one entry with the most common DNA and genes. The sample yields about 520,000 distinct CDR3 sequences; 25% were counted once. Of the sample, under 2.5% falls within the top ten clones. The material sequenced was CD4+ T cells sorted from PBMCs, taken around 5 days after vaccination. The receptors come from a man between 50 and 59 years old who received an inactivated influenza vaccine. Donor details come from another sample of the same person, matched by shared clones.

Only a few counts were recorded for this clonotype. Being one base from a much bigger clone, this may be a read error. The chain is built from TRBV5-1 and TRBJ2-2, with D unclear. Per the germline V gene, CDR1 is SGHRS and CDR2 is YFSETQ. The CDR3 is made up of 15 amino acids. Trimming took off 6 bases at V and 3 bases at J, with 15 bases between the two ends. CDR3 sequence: CASTPFSTYTGELFF. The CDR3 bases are TGCGCCAGCACCCCCTTTTCGACGTACACCGGGGAGCTGTTTTTT.

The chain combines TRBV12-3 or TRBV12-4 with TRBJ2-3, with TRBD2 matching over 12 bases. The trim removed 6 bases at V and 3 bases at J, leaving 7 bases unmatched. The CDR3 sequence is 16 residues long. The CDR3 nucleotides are TGTGCCAGCAGCCCGACTAGCGGGAGTGTGACAGATACGCAGTATTTT. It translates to CASSPTSGSVTDTQYF.